This entry lists 17 T cell receptor beta chains sequenced from one sample in a study of CD8+CD57+ T cells in acquired aplastic anemia. Genomic DNA, serving as template, underwent TCR beta VDJ and CDR3 profiling. TCRdb re-called the reads with MiXCR, one entry per CDR3 protein. The sample contains roughly 500,000 distinct CDR3 sequences, roughly 34% of which appear only once. Patients chosen for sequencing had shown CD8+CD57+ cell expansion by flow cytometry. The specimen sequenced was sorted CD4+, CD8+, or CD8+CD57+ T cells (not recorded which) from PBMCs. The receptor set was obtained from a human donor with aplastic anemia.

Many counts were recorded for this clonotype. The rearrangement uses TRBV7-2 and TRBJ1-2; the match to TRBD1 covers 9 bases. The CDR3 loop spans 15 amino acids. Trimming cost V 5 bases and J 8 bases; bases outside gene matches: 12. The germline CDR1 and CDR2 sequences are SGHTA and FQGNSA. The CDR3 spells CASSATGGRQGGYTF. The CDR3, as DNA: TGTGCCAGCAGCGCGACAGGGGGAAGACAGGGCGGCTACACCTTC.

The V gene is TRBV10-3, the J gene TRBJ1-1; D gene unclear. This CDR3 is 12 amino acids long. V was shortened by 6 bases and J by 3 bases, with 8 bases between the two germline ends. From germline, CDR1 is ENHRY and CDR2 SYGVKD. The CDR3 nucleotides are TGTGCCATCAGGGGCGGGGACACTGAAGCTTTCTTT. Amino acid sequence: CAIRGGDTEAFF.

The CDR3 bases are TGTGCCAGCAGCGTAGAGAACTTTTTCCCCCTCACAGATACGCAGTATTTT. Its translation is CASSVENFFPLTDTQYF. The genes are TRBV9 and TRBJ2-3; D remains unclear. Trimming left V 0 bases short and J 2 bases short, with 16 bases between. The germline CDR1 and CDR2 sequences are SGDLS and YYNGEE. The CDR3 runs 17 residues.

In its sample, this clonotype was seen a few times. The chain carries TRBV5-1 and TRBJ2-7; D is perhaps TRBD2 (6 bases). This CDR3 comprises 14 residues. The ends were cut back, 2 bases at V and 3 bases at J, with 12 bases in the middle. Germline CDR1 and CDR2: SGHRS and YFSETQ. CDR3 DNA: TGCGCCAGCAGCTTAACCGGGACTTACTACGAGCAGTACTTC. It codes for CASSLTGTYYEQYF.

This clonotype was found a few times. This chain joins TRBV5-1 and TRBJ2-5; D is unresolved. V was clipped by 4 bases and J by 5 bases, with 21 bases between them. The CDR3 is 16 residues long. Germline V gene data show CDR1 as SGHRS and CDR2 as YFSETQ. CDR3 nucleotide sequence: TGCGCCAGCAGCACCTCTACAAATCCTAATGGGGAGACCCAGTACTTC. This codes for CASSTSTNPNGETQYF.

To note about this clonotype: It may be a read error: a sequence one base away is much more abundant. The CDR3 carries no conserved terminal phenylalanine or tryptophan, so it likely arises from a read error. The CDR3 bases are TGTGCCAGCAGCTGGACATCGGGCAGGGTTCGGGAGACCCAGTACCTC. As protein: CASSWTSGRVRETQYL. The chain joins TRBV7-3 to TRBJ2-5, with a tentative D call TRBD1 (5 bases). V lost 4 bases and J lost 5, with 20 bases in between. The CDR3 runs 16 residues. Germline assignment: CDR1 SGHTA and CDR2 FQGTGA.

This clonotype was seen many times. The rearrangement links TRBV7-9 to TRBJ2-7, with 8 bases identical to TRBD1. Germline V CDR1 and CDR2: SEHNR, FQNEAQ (reference sequence). The CDR3 extends over 13 amino acids. Trimming at V came to 3 bases and at J to 7 bases, leaving 5 bases not matched to a gene. Here the CDR3 reads CASSFTGDREQYF. As DNA, the CDR3 is TGTGCCAGCAGCTTCACAGGGGACAGGGAGCAGTACTTC.

Here the CDR3 DNA reads TGTGCCAGCAAAGACAGGGGGATGCAGCCCCAGCATTTT. Translated: CASKDRGMQPQHF. The chain joins TRBV7-2 to TRBJ1-5; 9 bases map to TRBD1. After removal of 7 bases from V and 7 bases from J, the junction contained 5 bases not matched to a gene. Looked up from germline, CDR1 is SGHTA and CDR2 is FQGNSA. This CDR3 contains 13 residues.

This clonotype was counted many times. The chain links TRBV12-3 or TRBV12-4 to TRBJ1-2; perhaps TRBD1 as D (5 bases). The length of the CDR3 is 15 residues. The V end was cut by 5 bases, the J end by 2 bases, with 15 bases between. CDR3: CASSLNRGGNYGYTF. In nucleotides, the CDR3 is TGTGCCAGCAGTCTTAATAGGGGTGGGAACTATGGCTACACCTTC.

This clonotype has more than one count but fewer than ten. This sequence joins TRBV20-1 and TRBJ2-1; 8 bases match TRBD1. In germline, CDR1 is DFQATT, CDR2 SNEGSKA (reference sequence). With V trimmed by 6 bases and J by 3 bases, 7 bases remained unmatched. This CDR3 contains 14 residues. CDR3 DNA sequence: TGCAGTGCCGTCCGGGACAGGAGCTACAATGAGCAGTTCTTC. Protein sequence: CSAVRDRSYNEQFF.

This clonotype was seen many times. V and J are TRBV15 and TRBJ1-5, with D unresolved. Germline V gene data show CDR1 as LNHNV and CDR2 as YYDKDF (reference sequence). CDR3 size: 15 residues. Trimming left V 6 bases short and J 2 bases short, with 14 bases between. CDR3 coding DNA: TGTGCCACCAGTCGTATTGCAGGAGGCAATCAGCCCCAGCATTTT. This sequence encodes CATSRIAGGNQPQHF.

The chain combines TRBV5-1 with TRBJ1-1; D is uncertain. The V and J ends lost 4 bases and 0 bases respectively, with 13 bases between them. Germline assignment: CDR1 SGHRS and CDR2 YFSETQ. This CDR3 region has 15 residues. CDR3 DNA: TGCGCCAGCAGCGCAGAATTACACTTGAACACTGAAGCTTTCTTT. This gives the protein CASSAELHLNTEAFF.

The chain links TRBV20-1 to TRBJ2-1, with 8 bases fitting TRBD2. From germline, CDR1 is DFQATT and CDR2 SNEGSKA (reference sequence). J was trimmed by 5 bases and V by 3 bases; bases with no gene match: 6. The CDR3 has 14 residues. The CDR3 region has the DNA TGCAGTGCTAGCGGTAGCGGGGCCCACAATGAGCAGTTCTTC. Its protein is CSASGSGAHNEQFF.

This clonotype was detected only a few times. The V and J genes are TRBV7-9 and TRBJ2-7; possible D gene TRBD2, 6 bases. This CDR3 has 13 residues. V was shortened by 8 bases and J by 3 bases, with 14 bases between the two germline ends. Germline lookup yields CDR1 SEHNR and CDR2 FQNEAQ (reference sequence). CDR3 region: CASYGGTGYEQYF. The CDR3 nucleotides read TGTGCCAGCTATGGCGGGACCGGCTACGAGCAGTACTTC.

The chain is built from TRBV6-1 and TRBJ1-1, with a weak D call TRBD1 (5 bases). Germline V gene sequence: CDR1 MNHNS, CDR2 SASEGT. Trimming shortened V by 7 bases and J by 0 bases, and 12 bases separated the two germline ends. This CDR3 contains 14 residues. The CDR3 sequence: CASTERGMNTEAFF. The CDR3 DNA follows: TGTGCCAGCACCGAACGGGGGATGAACACTGAAGCTTTCTTT.

This clonotype was counted at least ten times. This chain uses TRBV2 with TRBJ2-5; TRBD1 or TRBD2 may be the D gene (6 bases each). Germline V gives CDR1 SNHLY, CDR2 FYNNEI. The CDR3 is 16 residues long. V lost 1 base to trimming and J lost 4 bases, with 16 bases between them. CDR3 in amino acids: CASSEEGGFGSETQYF. CDR3 DNA sequence: TGTGCCAGCAGTGAAGAGGGGGGTTTTGGGTCAGAGACCCAGTACTTC.

This clonotype was detected only a few times. One junction end does not reproduce the germline sequence, and a read error may be involved. The V and J genes are TRBV10-3 and TRBJ1-5; TRBD1 matches at 7 bases. The CDR3 extends over 15 amino acids. Germline assignment: CDR1 ENHRY and CDR2 SYGVKD. CDR3 nucleotides: TGTGCCAGCAGTGTAATGACAGGGTCAAATCAGCCCCAGCATTTT. Translated: CASSVMTGSNQPQHF.